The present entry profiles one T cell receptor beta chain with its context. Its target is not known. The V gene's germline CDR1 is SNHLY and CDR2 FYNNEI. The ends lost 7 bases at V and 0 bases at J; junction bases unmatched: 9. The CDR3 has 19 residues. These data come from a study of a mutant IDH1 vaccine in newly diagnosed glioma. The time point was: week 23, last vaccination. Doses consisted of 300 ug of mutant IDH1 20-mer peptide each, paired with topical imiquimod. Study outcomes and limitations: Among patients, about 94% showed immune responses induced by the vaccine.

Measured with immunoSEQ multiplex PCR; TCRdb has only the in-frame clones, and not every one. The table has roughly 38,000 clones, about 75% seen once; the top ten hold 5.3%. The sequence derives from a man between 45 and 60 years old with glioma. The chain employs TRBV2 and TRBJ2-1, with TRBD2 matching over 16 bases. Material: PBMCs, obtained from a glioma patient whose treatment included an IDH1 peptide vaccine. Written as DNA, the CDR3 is TGTGCCAGCATCGAAGGGGGACTAGCGGGGGGGCTCTCCTACAATGAGCAGTTCTTC. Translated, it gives CASIEGGLAGGLSYNEQFF.